The T cell receptor (beta chain) described here comes from a study of T cells in localized non-small cell lung cancer. Study-level points and caveats: Owing to sequencing of a solitary tumor region, heterogeneity cannot be discounted. Turning up in adjacent lung were a median around 60 of the top 100 tumor clones. Increased T cell density in blood showed an association with longer overall survival. Compared with tumor, uninvolved adjacent lung displayed greater T cell clonality, ranking highest overall.

Notes on this clone: Its antigen is currently unknown.

V was clipped by 2 bases and J by 6 bases, with 8 bases between them. Germline V CDR1 and CDR2: MNHEY, SVGAGI. The CDR3 length is 13 residues. TCRdb's copy holds only in-frame clones and misses some; the assay was immunoSEQ multiplex PCR. The data contain 45,000 to 70,000 clones, 70% to 90% of them singletons. The source was peripheral blood, collected before any cancer treatment. The rearrangement links TRBV6-5 to TRBJ2-1, with D hard to call. The sequence derives from a woman aged 35-70 years with stage I lung adenocarcinoma. The CDR3 sequence: CASSYQAANEQFF. The CDR3, as DNA: TGTGCCAGCAGTTACCAAGCAGCCAATGAGCAGTTCTTC.